The subject of this entry is one T cell receptor beta chain. The germline V gene has CDR1 SGHTA and CDR2 FQGTGA. The trim removed 0 bases at V and 7 bases at J, leaving 9 bases unmatched. This CDR3 is built from 17 residues. The entry originates in a study of shared T cell receptors in the human thymus. Sequencing used immunoSEQ multiplex PCR; TCRdb keeps in-frame clones, though not all of them. The sample holds about 380,000 clones; approximately 95% are singletons and the top ten take 0.015% to 0.025%. V and J are TRBV7-3 and TRBJ1-5; 10 bases match TRBD1. This sequence originates from a human donor. The sequencing input was thymocytes. The CDR3 sequence is CASSLTPRGDRGQPQHF. Here the CDR3 DNA reads TGTGCCAGCAGCTTAACGCCCCGTGGGGACAGGGGACAGCCCCAGCATTTT.